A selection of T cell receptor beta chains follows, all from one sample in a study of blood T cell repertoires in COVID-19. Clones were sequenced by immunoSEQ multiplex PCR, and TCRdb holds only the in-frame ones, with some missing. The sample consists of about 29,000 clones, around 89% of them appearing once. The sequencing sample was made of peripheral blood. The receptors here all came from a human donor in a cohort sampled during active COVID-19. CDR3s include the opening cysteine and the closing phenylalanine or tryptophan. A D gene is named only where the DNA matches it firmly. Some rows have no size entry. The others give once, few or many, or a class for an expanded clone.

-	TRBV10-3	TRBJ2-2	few	CAISEGGGASTGELFF	TGTGCCATCAGTGAAGGAGGGGGGGCGAGCACCGGGGAGCTGTTTTTT
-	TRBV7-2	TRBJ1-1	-	CASSLQGGGEAFF	TGTGCCAGCAGCTTACAGGGTGGGGGGGAAGCTTTCTTT
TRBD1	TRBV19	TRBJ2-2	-	CASSPGTGSLNTGELFF	TGTGCCAGTAGTCCCGGGACAGGCTCTCTTAACACCGGGGAGCTGTTTTTT
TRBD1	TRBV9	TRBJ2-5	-	CASSVGQRETQYF	TGTGCCAGCAGCGTGGGACAGCGCGAGACCCAGTACTTC
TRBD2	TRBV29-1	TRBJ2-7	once	CSAGTTDAYEQYF	TGCAGCGCCGGGACTACCGATGCCTACGAGCAGTACTTC
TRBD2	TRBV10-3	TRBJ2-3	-	CAINQRGLAGDRGTDTQYF	TGTGCCATCAATCAGCGTGGACTAGCGGGTGATCGGGGCACAGATACGCAGTATTTT
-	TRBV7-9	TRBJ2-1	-	CASSPDSREQFF	TGTGCCAGCAGTCCGGACTCACGAGAGCAGTTCTTC
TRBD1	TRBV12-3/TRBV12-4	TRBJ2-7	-	CASSFTGDEQYF	TGTGCCAGCAGTTTCACAGGGGACGAGCAGTACTTC
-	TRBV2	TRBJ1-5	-	CASSATGYQPQHF	TGTGCCAGCAGTGCTACAGGTTATCAGCCCCAGCATTTT
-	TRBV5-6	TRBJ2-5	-	CASSPSPVMGETQYF	TGTGCCAGCAGCCCTAGCCCGGTAATGGGAGAGACCCAGTACTTC
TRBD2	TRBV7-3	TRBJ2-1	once	CASSLYLAGGNNEQFF	TGTGCCAGCAGCTTGTATCTAGCGGGGGGGAACAATGAGCAGTTCTTC
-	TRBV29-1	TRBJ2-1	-	CSVSAQDNEQFF	TGCAGCGTTTCCGCGCAGGACAATGAGCAGTTCTTC
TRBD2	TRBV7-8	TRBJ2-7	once	CASSLVAGGIYEQYF	TGTGCCAGCAGCTTAGTTGCGGGGGGGATCTACGAGCAGTACTTC
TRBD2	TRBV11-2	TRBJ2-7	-	CASSLWAGGREYEQYF	TGTGCCAGCAGCTTATGGGCGGGGGGCCGAGAGTACGAGCAGTACTTC
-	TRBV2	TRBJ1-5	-	CASSDSGVQPQHF	TGTGCCAGCAGTGATTCGGGAGTTCAGCCCCAGCATTTT
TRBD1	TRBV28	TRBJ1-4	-	CASSPPVRDRILLNEKLFF	TGTGCCAGCAGCCCGCCGGTCCGGGACAGGATCCTCCTCAATGAAAAACTGTTTTTT
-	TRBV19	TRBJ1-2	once	CASSLPSAGAYGYTF	TGTGCCAGTAGTCTCCCCTCGGCGGGAGCCTATGGCTACACCTTC
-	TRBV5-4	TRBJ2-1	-	CASSRDSPTNNEQFF	TGTGCCAGCAGCCGGGACTCTCCTACGAACAATGAGCAGTTCTTC
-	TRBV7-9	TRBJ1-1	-	CASSSGQMNTEAFF	TGTGCCAGCAGCTCGGGACAAATGAACACTGAAGCTTTCTTT
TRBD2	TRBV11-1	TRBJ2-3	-	CASSYTSGASTDTQYF	TGTGCCAGCAGCTATACTAGCGGGGCGAGCACAGATACGCAGTATTTT
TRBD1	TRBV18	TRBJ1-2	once	CASSQGPGGYGYTF	TGTGCCAGCTCCCAGGGTCCAGGGGGCTATGGCTACACCTTC
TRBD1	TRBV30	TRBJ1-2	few	CAWSYRGNYGYTF	TGTGCCTGGAGTTACAGGGGAAACTATGGCTACACCTTC
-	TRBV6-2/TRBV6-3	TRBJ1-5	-	CASSYQGLSNQPQHF	TGTGCCAGCAGTTACCAGGGGCTGAGCAATCAGCCCCAGCATTTT
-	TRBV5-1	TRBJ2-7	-	CASSLMPWGGGTYEQYF	TGCGCCAGCAGCTTGATGCCGTGGGGAGGGGGGACTTACGAGCAGTACTTC
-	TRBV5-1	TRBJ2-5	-	CASSLTSIRSGETQYF	TGCGCCAGCAGCTTGACTAGCATACGGTCAGGGGAGACCCAGTACTTC
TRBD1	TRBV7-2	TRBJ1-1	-	CASSPTRQGSTEAFF	TGTGCCAGCAGTCCAACCCGACAGGGGAGCACTGAAGCTTTCTTT
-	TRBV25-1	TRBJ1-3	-	CASSPYGSGNTIYF	TGTGCCAGCTCCCCCTACGGCTCTGGAAACACCATATATTTT
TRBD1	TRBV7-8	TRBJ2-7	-	CASSLEDRGYSSYEQYF	TGTGCCAGCAGCTTAGAGGACAGGGGGTATAGTTCCTACGAGCAGTACTTC
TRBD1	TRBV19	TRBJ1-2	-	CASSMDRGDYGYTF	TGTGCCAGTAGTATGGACAGGGGGGACTATGGCTACACCTTC
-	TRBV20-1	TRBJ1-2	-	CSASEGANYGYTF	TGCAGTGCTAGTGAAGGGGCCAACTATGGCTACACCTTC
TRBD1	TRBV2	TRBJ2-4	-	CASSEPPPEDRGVQYF	TGTGCCAGCAGTGAACCCCCCCCCGAGGACAGGGGCGTTCAGTACTTC
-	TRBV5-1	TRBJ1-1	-	CASSETGNTEAFF	TGCGCCAGCAGCGAAACAGGGAACACTGAAGCTTTCTTT
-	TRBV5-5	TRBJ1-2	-	CASSLDRFNYGYTF	TGTGCCAGCAGCTTGGACAGGTTTAACTATGGCTACACCTTC
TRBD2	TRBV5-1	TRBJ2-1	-	CASSFATSGLNEQFF	TGCGCCAGCAGCTTCGCGACTAGCGGTCTCAATGAGCAGTTCTTC
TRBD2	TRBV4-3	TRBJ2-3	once	CASSPMRGLAGGFGLSTDTQYF	TGCGCCAGCAGCCCTATGAGGGGACTAGCGGGGGGCTTCGGTCTGAGCACAGATACGCAGTATTTT
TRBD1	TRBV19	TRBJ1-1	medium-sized	CATSREDRGQMNTEAFF	TGTGCCACCAGTAGGGAAGACAGGGGGCAAATGAACACTGAAGCTTTCTTT
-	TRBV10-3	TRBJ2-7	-	CAISEPPLAYEQYF	TGTGCCATCAGTGAACCCCCTCTAGCCTACGAGCAGTACTTC
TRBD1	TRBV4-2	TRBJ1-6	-	CASSQGRGRGSSYNSPLHF	TGTGCCAGCAGCCAAGGTCGGGGCAGGGGGAGCTCCTATAATTCACCCCTCCACTTT
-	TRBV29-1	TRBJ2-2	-	CSVIRVGNTGELFF	TGCAGCGTTATCCGGGTTGGGAACACCGGGGAGCTGTTTTTT
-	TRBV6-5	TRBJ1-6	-	CASRQAESPLHF	TGTGCCAGCAGACAGGCGGAATCACCCCTCCACTTT
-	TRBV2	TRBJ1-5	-	CASSVERGNQPQHF	TGTGCCAGCAGTGTAGAACGTGGCAATCAGCCCCAGCATTTT
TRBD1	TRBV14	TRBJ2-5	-	CASSWGQGEETQYF	TGTGCCAGCAGCTGGGGACAGGGGGAAGAGACCCAGTACTTC
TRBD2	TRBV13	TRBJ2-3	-	CASSIHAGGRDTQYF	TGTGCCAGCTCAATCCACGCGGGGGGTCGGGATACGCAGTATTTT
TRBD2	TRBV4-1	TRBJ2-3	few	CASSQSGGGGAWDTQYF	TGCGCCAGCAGCCAATCGGGCGGCGGGGGGGCATGGGATACGCAGTATTTT
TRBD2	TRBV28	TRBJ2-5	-	CASSSPAGKTQETQYF	TGTGCCAGCAGTTCCCCAGCGGGGAAAACCCAAGAGACCCAGTACTTC
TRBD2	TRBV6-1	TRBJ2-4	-	CASSAPGGRPILAKNIQYF	TGTGCCAGCAGTGCCCCGGGAGGGAGACCTATCCTAGCCAAAAACATTCAGTACTTC